This TCR beta chain was recorded in a study of shared clonotypes between healthy human individuals. J lost 2 bases, V lost 3 bases, and 1 base had no gene match. Germline V CDR1 and CDR2: KGHSH, LQKENI. The CDR3 extends over 14 amino acids. Each subset's genomic DNA was split evenly across several immunoSEQ plates. Profiled with immunoSEQ multiplex PCR; TCRdb holds only in-frame clones, not every one. The table has 1.5 million to 1.9 million clones, roughly 98% seen once. To note about this clone: In the same sample, other DNA sequences code for this CDR3.

Sequences were obtained from naive CD4+ T cells sorted from blood. Documented subset: CD45RA+ positively selected. The chain carries TRBV18 and TRBJ2-7; 10 positions match TRBD2. This sequence was found in a man under 40 in good health. The CDR3 sequence: CASSPLAGAYEQYF. CDR3 nucleotides: TGTGCCAGCTCACCCCTAGCGGGGGCCTACGAGCAGTACTTC.